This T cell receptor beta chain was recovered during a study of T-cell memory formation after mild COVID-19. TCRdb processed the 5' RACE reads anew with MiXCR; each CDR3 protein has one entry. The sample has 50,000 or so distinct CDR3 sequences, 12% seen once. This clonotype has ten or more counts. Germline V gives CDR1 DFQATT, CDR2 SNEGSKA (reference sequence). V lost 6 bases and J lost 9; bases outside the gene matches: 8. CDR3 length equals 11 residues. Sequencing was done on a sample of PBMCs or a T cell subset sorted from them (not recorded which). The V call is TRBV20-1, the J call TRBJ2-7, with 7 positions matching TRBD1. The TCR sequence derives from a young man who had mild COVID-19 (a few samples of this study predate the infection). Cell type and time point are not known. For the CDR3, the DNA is TGCAGTGCAAGACAGGGACCGGTGCAGTACTTC. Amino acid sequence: CSARQGPVQYF.